These T cell receptor beta chains were read from a single sample in a study of T-cell reconstitution after alpha-beta-depleted transplantation in children. MiXCR, run by TCRdb on the PCR reads, gives a single entry per CDR3 protein. The sample has hundreds of thousands of distinct CDR3 sequences; around 14% are singletons. Source: PBMCs, taken before TCRalphabeta/CD19-depleted stem cell transplant. The receptor set was obtained from a girl between 2 and 10 years old with congenital amegakaryocytic thrombocytopenia, due to receive a stem cell transplant. Each CDR3 is given with its conserved first and last residue. Each record gives: J gene, D gene, V gene, clone size, CDR3 protein, CDR3 DNA. A D gene is named only where the DNA matches it firmly. Clone size is not always given. Where it is, it says once, few, many or a class for expanded clones.

>TRBJ2-7|-|TRBV20-1|many
CSARSWAGNEQYF
TGCAGTGCTAGGTCATGGGCGGGGAACGAGCAGTACTTC
>TRBJ2-7|TRBD2|TRBV10-2|-
CASSETTSGSTEQYF
TGCGCCAGCAGTGAGACCACTAGCGGGAGTACCGAGCAGTACTTC
>TRBJ2-1|TRBD2|TRBV11-2|-
CASSLVPWGGNEQFF
TGTGCCAGCAGCTTAGTTCCCTGGGGGGGGAATGAGCAGTTCTTC
>TRBJ2-2|-|TRBV7-2|-
CASRPGIPGGELFF
TGTGCCAGCAGACCAGGGATTCCTGGGGGGGAGCTGTTTTTT
>TRBJ2-3|TRBD1|TRBV5-1|many
CASSMTGAGTDTQYF
TGCGCCAGCAGCATGACAGGGGCTGGCACAGATACGCAGTATTTT
>TRBJ2-7|TRBD2|TRBV5-1|-
CASRPLLAGATYEQYF
TGCGCCAGCAGGCCCCTCCTAGCGGGAGCCACCTACGAGCAGTACTTC
>TRBJ2-1|-|TRBV12-3/TRBV12-4|many
CASSLARLPDAFF
TGTGCCAGCAGTTTAGCGCGGCTCCCAGACGCGTTCTTC
>TRBJ2-1|-|TRBV2|-
CASSDLRVNNEQFF
TGTGCCAGCAGTGACCTACGAGTAAACAATGAGCAGTTCTTC
>TRBJ2-3|-|TRBV7-2|-
CASSLDWRTQYF
TGTGCCAGCAGCTTAGACTGGAGGACGCAGTATTTT
>TRBJ1-1|TRBD1|TRBV12-3/TRBV12-4|many
CASRWDRSNTEAFF
TGTGCCAGCAGGTGGGACAGATCGAACACTGAAGCTTTCTTT
>TRBJ2-7|-|TRBV11-3|many
CASSVDSYEQYF
TGTGCCAGCAGCGTTGACAGCTACGAGCAGTACTTC
>TRBJ2-7|-|TRBV5-1|few
CASSLDGGHEQYF
TGCGCCAGCAGCTTGGATGGAGGTCACGAGCAGTACTTC
>TRBJ2-7|TRBD2|TRBV18|-
CASSPATSGFSYEQYF
TGTGCCAGCTCACCAGCGACTAGCGGGTTCTCCTACGAGCAGTACTTC
>TRBJ1-6|-|TRBV18|few
CASSPTPGTQSPLHF
TGTGCCAGCTCACCAACCCCGGGGACCCAATCACCCCTCCACTTT
>TRBJ2-1|TRBD2|TRBV24-1|few
CATSDFSGSSYNEQFF
TGTGCCACCAGTGATTTTAGCGGGAGCTCCTACAATGAGCAGTTCTTC
>TRBJ2-1|TRBD2|TRBV29-1|many
CSVGLAGANEQFF
TGCAGCGTTGGGCTAGCGGGAGCAAATGAGCAGTTCTTC
>TRBJ2-7|TRBD2|TRBV20-1|many
CSAAGTSEGEQYF
TGCAGTGCTGCCGGGACTAGCGAGGGCGAGCAGTACTTC
>TRBJ2-5|-|TRBV4-1|few
CASGRVMEETQYF
TGCGCCAGCGGGCGTGTTATGGAAGAGACCCAGTACTTC
>TRBJ1-1|-|TRBV7-9|many
CASSLRPENTEAFF
TGTGCCAGCAGCTTAAGGCCAGAGAACACTGAAGCTTTCTTT
>TRBJ2-5|TRBD2|TRBV28|-
CASSPKLAGGWETQYF
TGTGCCAGCAGCCCGAAACTAGCGGGAGGTTGGGAGACCCAGTACTTC
>TRBJ1-2|-|TRBV5-4|-
CASSYPGVYGDTF
TGTGCCAGCAGCTATCCAGGCGTATATGGCGACACCTTC
>TRBJ2-1|-|TRBV20-1|many
CSARDRGFLGNNEQFF
TGCAGTGCTAGAGATCGGGGGTTTCTAGGGAACAATGAGCAGTTCTTC
>TRBJ1-1|-|TRBV30|-
CAWSEGLGNTEAFF
TGTGCCTGGAGTGAAGGATTAGGGAACACTGAAGCTTTCTTT
>TRBJ2-7|-|TRBV20-1|many
CSASPAGRNYEQYF
TGCAGTGCTAGTCCAGCGGGCCGCAACTACGAGCAGTACTTC
>TRBJ2-7|-|TRBV12-3/TRBV12-4|-
CASSLKILYEQSF
TGTGCCAGCAGTTTGAAGATACTATACGAGCAGTCCTTC
>TRBJ2-4|TRBD2|TRBV2|few
CASRETLRASGRPAKNIQYF
TGTGCCAGCAGGGAAACCCTCCGGGCTAGCGGGAGACCCGCAAAAAACATTCAGTACTTC
>TRBJ2-7|TRBD2|TRBV7-2|-
CASSAGTSGSPYEQYF
TGTGCCAGCAGCGCAGGGACTAGCGGGAGTCCCTACGAGCAGTACTTC
>TRBJ1-5|-|TRBV10-2|few
CASSEPSAGDDNQPQHF
TGCGCCAGCAGTGAGCCCTCGGCAGGGGATGACAATCAGCCCCAGCATTTT
>TRBJ2-1|-|TRBV7-8|many
CASSPPATGEQFF
TGTGCCAGCAGCCCTCCCGCTACGGGAGAGCAGTTCTTC
>TRBJ1-6|-|TRBV5-1|many
CASSLEFYNSPLHF
TGCGCCAGCAGCTTGGAGTTTTATAATTCACCCCTCCACTTT
>TRBJ1-5|TRBD1|TRBV12-3/TRBV12-4|-
CASCRRPPDRDVGQPQHF
TGTGCCAGCTGTCGACGCCCTCCGGACAGGGATGTGGGTCAGCCCCAGCATTTT
>TRBJ2-1|TRBD2|TRBV20-1|many
CSARASGSYNEQFF
TGCAGTGCTAGGGCTAGCGGGAGCTACAATGAGCAGTTCTTC
>TRBJ2-2|TRBD1|TRBV5-1|many
CASSSWTGRSTGELFF
TGCGCCAGCAGCTCCTGGACAGGACGAAGTACCGGGGAGCTGTTTTTT